This T cell receptor (beta chain) was captured by sequencing in a study of T cells in Graves' hyperthyroidism and ophthalmopathy. V lost 2 bases to trimming and J lost 2 bases; unmatched junction nucleotides: 5. CDR1 is KGHDR and CDR2 is SFDVKD in the germline V gene. The CDR3 runs to 15 residues. The CDR3 regions of TCR beta were amplified from RNA transcripts. With the HTBI primer set, the TCR CDR3 went through a first round of RT-PCR. TCRdb fed the multiplex PCR reads into MiXCR, producing one record per CDR3 protein. The profile shows about 540,000 distinct CDR3 sequences, 40% to 55% of them singletons. This clonotype showed up many times.

The chain couples TRBV24-1 to TRBJ2-7, with TRBD2 identical over 7 bases. The receptor's source is a woman between 18 and 29 years old with Graves' hyperthyroidism. The material sequenced was peripheral blood or thyroid tissue (not recorded which). The CDR3 protein is CATSDSSGRAYEQYF. CDR3 coding DNA: TGTGCCACCAGTGATTCTAGCGGACGAGCCTACGAGCAGTACTTC.